These 2 T cell receptor beta chains were all obtained from the same sample, sequenced in a study of T cell responses to AZD1222 COVID-19 vaccine. Assay: immunoSEQ multiplex PCR; the TCRdb copy retains only in-frame clones and omits some. Seen here are tens of thousands of clones, less than 85% observed once, and the top ten hold around 5%. This material consisted of peripheral blood, taken 28 days after the second AZD1222 dose. Source of these receptors: an adult who received the AZD1222 COVID-19 vaccine.

V usage is TRBV10-3 and J usage is TRBJ2-1; D not resolved. CDR1 is ENHRY, CDR2 SYGVKD, per germline. This CDR3 spans 12 amino acids. V lost 8 bases to trimming and J lost 7 bases, with 12 bases between them. The CDR3: CAIGRAKNEQFF. The CDR3 DNA is TGTGCCATCGGTCGGGCGAAGAATGAGCAGTTCTTC.

This clone showed up just once. The rearrangement uses TRBV7-9 and TRBJ2-5; TRBD2 agrees at 14 bases. The CDR3 is 16 amino acids. In germline, CDR1 is SEHNR, CDR2 FQNEAQ (reference sequence). With 3 bases clipped from V and 4 bases from J, the junction kept 4 bases outside the gene matches. For the CDR3, the DNA is TGTGCCAGCAGCTTTGGACTAGCGGGGGGTGGAGAGACCCAGTACTTC. Translation: CASSFGLAGGGETQYF.